This is a list of T cell receptor beta chains from one sample in a study of control samples from healthy donors and cancer patients. The method was immunoSEQ multiplex PCR; TCRdb's version includes in-frame clones alone and lacks a portion of them. The sample lists 130,000 or so clones, around 87% seen once, with 8% to 9% in the top ten. The sequenced material came from blood. These receptors were obtained from a man in his forties in good health. The CDR3 runs from the conserved cysteine through the conserved F or W. The order of the fields is V gene, D gene, J gene, clone size, CDR3 DNA, CDR3 protein. A D gene is named only where the DNA matches it firmly. Clone size is given for some rows only: seen once, a few or many times, or a class if the clone is expanded.

TRBV6-9	.	TRBJ2-1	.	TGTGCCAGCAGTTATTCGATTCGGGCGTACAATGAGCAGTTCTTC	CASSYSIRAYNEQFF
TRBV11-3	TRBD1	TRBJ1-3	.	TGTGCCAGCAGCAAGACAGGGTTCACCGGAAACACCATATATTTT	CASSKTGFTGNTIYF
TRBV9	TRBD2	TRBJ2-5	.	TGTGCCAGCAGCGTAGGGACTAGCGGGGGAGGGGAGACCCAGTACTTC	CASSVGTSGGGETQYF
TRBV5-5	TRBD1	TRBJ1-5	.	TGTGCCAGCAGCTTGGGGAAACAGGGGGCGTGGGGCAATCAGCCCCAGCATTTT	CASSLGKQGAWGNQPQHF
TRBV25-1	TRBD1	TRBJ1-3	once	TGTGCCAGCAGTTCGGACAGGGTGCCCGGAAACACCATATATTTT	CASSSDRVPGNTIYF
TRBV7-3	.	TRBJ1-3	.	TGTGCCAGCAGCTTAGGGTCCGGGACGGGTGGAAACACCATATATTTT	CASSLGSGTGGNTIYF
TRBV5-1	TRBD1	TRBJ2-7	.	TGCGCCAGCAGCTTGGAGGGCGCAGGGGGCCACGAGCAGTACTTC	CASSLEGAGGHEQYF
TRBV25-1	TRBD1	TRBJ2-1	.	TGTGCCAGCAGTGACCCGGGACAGGGGGCCTACAATGAGCAGTTCTTC	CASSDPGQGAYNEQFF
TRBV19	TRBD1	TRBJ1-5	.	TGTGCCAGTAGTACGACAGGGGGCAATCAGCCCCAGCATTTT	CASSTTGGNQPQHF
TRBV25-1	TRBD1	TRBJ2-7	.	TGTGCCAGCAGTGACCCGGGACAGGGGACGCCTGGGTACTTC	CASSDPGQGTPGYF
TRBV18	.	TRBJ2-1	.	TGTGCCAGCTCACCACCGTCGGGATTCTACAATGAGCAGTTCTTC	CASSPPSGFYNEQFF
TRBV5-1	.	TRBJ2-2	.	TGCGCCAGCAGCTTGGCGGTCGGGACCGGGGAGCTGTTTTTT	CASSLAVGTGELFF
TRBV6-5	.	TRBJ1-2	.	TGTGCCAGCAGTTCCCAATCCAGGGTAACCACCTTC	CASSSQSRVTTF
TRBV6-5	.	TRBJ1-6	.	TGTGCCAGCGCCAGGGTTTTTTATAATTCACCCCTCCACTTT	CASARVFYNSPLHF
TRBV5-1	.	TRBJ2-3	.	TGCGCCAGCAGCTTGGGCAGCGTCCGATTAACAGATACGCAGTATTTT	CASSLGSVRLTDTQYF
TRBV18	.	TRBJ2-4	.	TGTGCCAGCTCACCCGAGGAGGGTAGCAGCGCCAAAAACATTCAGTACTTC	CASSPEEGSSAKNIQYF
TRBV7-2	.	TRBJ2-5	once	TGTGCCAGCAGCTTAGTCTGGGGGTACTCGCAAGAGACCCAGTACTTC	CASSLVWGYSQETQYF
TRBV18	.	TRBJ1-5	once	TGTGCCAGCAAGCCGGATGACTTAAATCAGCCCCAGCATTTT	CASKPDDLNQPQHF
TRBV7-9	.	TRBJ2-7	once	TGTGCCAGCAGCTTTGGCCACTTTAATCGAGGGGGTCCTGGTTACGAGCAGTACTTC	CASSFGHFNRGGPGYEQYF
TRBV7-2	.	TRBJ1-4	.	TGTGCCAGCAGCCCGTCGTTGGGGACAAGAGAAAAACTGTTTTTT	CASSPSLGTREKLFF
TRBV10-1	.	TRBJ1-1	.	TGCGCCAGCAGCCGATCGGCGGCGAACACTGAAGCTTTCTTT	CASSRSAANTEAFF
TRBV18	.	TRBJ2-1	.	TGTGCCAGCTCACCACCGGCAGGCGGCAATGAGCAGTTCTTC	CASSPPAGGNEQFF
TRBV5-4	.	TRBJ2-1	.	TGTGCCAGCAGCTCCGGCGGCGGAGACTTCTACAATGAGCAGTTCTTC	CASSSGGGDFYNEQFF
TRBV7-2	.	TRBJ2-7	.	TGTGCCAGCAGCTTAGGCCAGGGGCGGGTCGTCTACGAGCAGTACTTC	CASSLGQGRVVYEQYF
TRBV7-9	.	TRBJ2-5	.	TGTGCCAGCAGCTTAGCGGGGGGTTATGATCAAGAGACCCAGTACTTC	CASSLAGGYDQETQYF
TRBV7-9	.	TRBJ2-7	few	TGTGCCAGCAGCCTAGGCGGGGCCACCTACGAGCAGTACTTC	CASSLGGATYEQYF
TRBV7-3	.	TRBJ1-1	.	TGTGCCAGCAGCTTAACTCCCCTGAGTGAAGCTTTCTTT	CASSLTPLSEAFF
TRBV3-1/TRBV3-2	.	TRBJ1-2	.	TGTGCCAGCAGCCAAGATCTGGCGTTGGACTATGGCTACACCTTC	CASSQDLALDYGYTF
TRBV4-1	TRBD1	TRBJ2-1	.	TGCGCCAGCAGCCAAGATCCCCAGGGGGCGGACGAGCAGTTCTTC	CASSQDPQGADEQFF
TRBV29-1	.	TRBJ1-1	.	TGCAGCGTTGAAGAAGTAGGGGGTAACACTGAAGCTTTCTTT	CSVEEVGGNTEAFF
TRBV7-2	TRBD1	TRBJ1-2	.	TGTGCCAGCAGCTTAGTCTCTGGGGACAGGGCCCAGTATGGCTACACCTTC	CASSLVSGDRAQYGYTF
TRBV9	.	TRBJ1-3	.	TGTGCCAGCAGCGCCTTACGCGGGGGGGGAAACACCATATATTTT	CASSALRGGGNTIYF
TRBV19	TRBD1	TRBJ2-5	.	TGTGCCAGTAGGGACAGGGGAACCCAAGAGACCCAGTACTTC	CASRDRGTQETQYF
TRBV6-5	.	TRBJ1-1	.	TGTGCCAGCAGATATGTCTCTACTGAAGCTTTCTTT	CASRYVSTEAFF
TRBV4-1	TRBD1	TRBJ1-2	.	TGCGCCAGCAGCCCTACAGGGGGCGTCAATGGCTACACCTTC	CASSPTGGVNGYTF
TRBV18	.	TRBJ2-2	.	TGTGCCAGCTCACCCTCTAGCCTAAACACCGGGGAGCTGTTTTTT	CASSPSSLNTGELFF
TRBV4-3	.	TRBJ1-6	.	TGCGCCAGCAGCAGGGACAAAGGCTCACCCCTCCACTTT	CASSRDKGSPLHF
TRBV5-4	.	TRBJ1-1	.	TGTGCCAGCAGCTTAAAGGAGGGGCACACTGAAGCTTTCTTT	CASSLKEGHTEAFF
TRBV12-3/TRBV12-4	.	TRBJ2-1	.	TGTGCCAGCAAAAGGACAGAGTACAATGAGCAGTTCTTC	CASKRTEYNEQFF
TRBV30	.	TRBJ1-3	.	TGTGCCTGGAAGAAAGGGGGCTCTGGAAACACCATATATTTT	CAWKKGGSGNTIYF
TRBV29-1	.	TRBJ2-1	once	TGCAGCGTTGATAAGACTAGTCTTGAGCAGTTCTTC	CSVDKTSLEQFF
TRBV7-8	.	TRBJ1-3	few	TGTGCCAGCCGTACCCGGGGGGGAGGAAACACCATATATTTT	CASRTRGGGNTIYF
TRBV27	TRBD1	TRBJ1-6	.	TGTGCCAGCAGTTCCCGAACCGGGACAGGGTTTTATAATTCACCCCTCCACTTT	CASSSRTGTGFYNSPLHF
TRBV3-1/TRBV3-2	.	TRBJ2-1	once	TGTGCCAGCAGCCCGGACTCCTACAATGAGCAGTTCTTC	CASSPDSYNEQFF
TRBV10-3	TRBD2	TRBJ2-3	.	TGTGCCACCGGGTCGGCGGGGGGAAGCCCGGGTACGCAGTATTTT	CATGSAGGSPGTQYF
TRBV12-3/TRBV12-4	.	TRBJ1-5	.	TGTGCCAGCAGTTTACAGAGCAATCAGCCCCAGCATTTT	CASSLQSNQPQHF